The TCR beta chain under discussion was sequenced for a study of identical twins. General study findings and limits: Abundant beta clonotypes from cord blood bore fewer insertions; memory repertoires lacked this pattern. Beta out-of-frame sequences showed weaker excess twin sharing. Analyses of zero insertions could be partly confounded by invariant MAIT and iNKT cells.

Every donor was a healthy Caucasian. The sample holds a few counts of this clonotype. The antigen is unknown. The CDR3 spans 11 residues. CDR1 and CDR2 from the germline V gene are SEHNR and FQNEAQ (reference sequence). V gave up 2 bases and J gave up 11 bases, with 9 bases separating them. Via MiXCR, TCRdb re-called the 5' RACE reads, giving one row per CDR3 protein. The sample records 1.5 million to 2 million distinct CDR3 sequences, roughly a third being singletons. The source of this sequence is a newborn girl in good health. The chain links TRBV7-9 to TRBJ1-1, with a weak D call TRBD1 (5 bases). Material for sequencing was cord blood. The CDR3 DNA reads TGTGCCAGCAGCTTATTGGGGACGGCTTTCTTT. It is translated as CASSLLGTAFF. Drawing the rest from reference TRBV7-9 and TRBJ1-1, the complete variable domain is DTGVSQNPRHKITKRGQNVTFRCDPISEHNRLYWYRQTLGQGPEFLTYFQNEAQLEKSRLLSDRFSAERPKGSFSTLEIQRTEQGDSAMYLCASSLLGTAFFGQGTRLTVV.